These 20 T cell receptor beta chains were all obtained from the same sample, sequenced in a study of response to subunit inactivated influenza vaccine. TCRdb passed the RT-PCR reads through MiXCR, listing each CDR3 protein once. The table lists about 780,000 distinct CDR3 sequences, less than 20% of them singletons. The sample in question was PBMCs from blood, obtained 5 days after vaccination. These receptors were collected from a man aged 45-60 years who received an inactivated influenza vaccine.

The rearrangement links TRBV3-1 to TRBJ2-5; 12 bases fit TRBD2. Per germline, CDR1 LGHDT and CDR2 YNNKEL (reference sequence). This CDR3 contains 15 residues. The V segment lost 4 bases and the J segment 4 bases; nucleotides outside the gene matches: 4. CDR3 sequence: CASSRMTSGRETQYF. The CDR3 nucleotides read TGTGCCAGCAGCCGAATGACTAGCGGGAGAGAGACCCAGTACTTC.

The chain is built from TRBV7-9 and TRBJ2-5; 8 bases align to TRBD1. The junction had 7 bases not matched to a gene; V was cut back by 2 bases and J by 5 bases. The CDR3 is 15 amino acids. The V gene's germline CDR1 is SEHNR and CDR2 FQNEAQ (reference sequence). CDR3 nucleotide sequence: TGTGCCAGCAGCTTACCTGGGACAGGAGACGAGACCCAGTACTTC. As protein: CASSLPGTGDETQYF.

This clonotype has a count of ten or more. The J gene is TRBJ2-1, the V gene TRBV24-1, with 12 bases matching TRBD1. The V gene's germline CDR1 is KGHDR and CDR2 SFDVKD. With 7 bases clipped from V and 6 bases from J, the junction kept 9 bases outside the gene matches. The CDR3 is 16 amino acids. CDR3 in amino acids: CATSGAGTGGLNEQFF. The DNA of the CDR3 is TGTGCCACCAGCGGAGCCGGGACAGGGGGCCTCAATGAGCAGTTCTTC.

The genes are TRBV20-1 and TRBJ2-7; no firm D call. Germline CDR1 and CDR2: DFQATT and SNEGSKA (reference sequence). The CDR3 loop spans 14 amino acids. V was shortened by 3 bases and J by 2 bases, with 14 bases between the two germline ends. The CDR3 region is CSASEMDGTYEQYF. Written as DNA, the CDR3 is TGCAGTGCTAGTGAAATGGACGGAACCTACGAGCAGTACTTC.

This clonotype appeared a few times. The gene calls are TRBV20-1 and TRBJ1-2; 8 nucleotides align to TRBD1. This CDR3 has 14 amino acids. The ends lost 4 bases at V and 6 bases at J; junction bases unmatched: 10. Germline assignment: CDR1 DFQATT and CDR2 SNEGSKA (reference sequence). CDR3 nucleotide sequence: TGCAGTGCTAAAGCAGACAGGGGAGGAGATGGCTACACCTTC. This codes for CSAKADRGGDGYTF.

The sample holds a few counts of this clonotype. The V and J genes are TRBV10-3 and TRBJ1-2, with 8 positions matching TRBD1. The CDR3 totals 16 residues. Germline assignment: CDR1 ENHRY and CDR2 SYGVKD. The J segment lost 1 base and the V segment lost 4 bases, leaving 8 bases of the junction unmatched. CDR3 in amino acids: CAISGQGSDNNYGYTF. CDR3 in DNA: TGTGCCATCAGTGGACAGGGGTCGGACAATAACTATGGCTACACCTTC.

V and J are TRBV15 and TRBJ2-1; D is ambiguous. Germline V gene data show CDR1 as LNHNV and CDR2 as YYDKDF (reference sequence). V gave up 2 bases and J gave up 3 bases, with 2 bases separating them. The CDR3 extends over 12 amino acids. CDR3 DNA sequence: TGTGCCACCAGCAGAAACTACAATGAGCAGTTCTTC. Translation gives CATSRNYNEQFF.

This clonotype occurred a few times. V usage is TRBV20-1 and J usage is TRBJ2-7; D is undetermined. CDR1 and CDR2 from the germline V gene are DFQATT and SNEGSKA (reference sequence). The CDR3 runs to 13 residues. V was pared by 0 bases and J by 3 bases, with 9 bases between. CDR3 nucleotides: TGCAGTGCTAGAGATGACTTCCACTACGAGCAGTACTTC. Protein product: CSARDDFHYEQYF.

The chain is built from TRBV20-1 and TRBJ2-1, with D uncertain. The CDR3 is 15 residues long. The V and J ends lost 0 bases and 0 bases respectively, with 9 bases between them. Germline-derived CDR1 and CDR2 are DFQATT and SNEGSKA (reference sequence). The CDR3 region has the DNA TGCAGTGCTAGAGATAGGAAGAGCTCCTACAATGAGCAGTTCTTC. As protein: CSARDRKSSYNEQFF.

In its sample, this clonotype was seen a few times. The chain uses TRBV7-9 and TRBJ1-4; D not resolved. The CDR3 totals 16 residues. V lost 5 bases, J lost 5 bases, and 18 bases lay in between. In germline, CDR1 is SEHNR, CDR2 FQNEAQ (reference sequence). DNA of the CDR3: TGTGCCAGCAGCCCTCAATCCACACTCGGGAATGAAAAACTGTTTTTT. Translated: CASSPQSTLGNEKLFF.

The V gene is TRBV20-1, the J gene TRBJ2-3; D not resolved. Germline V CDR1 and CDR2: DFQATT, SNEGSKA (reference sequence). Trimming shortened V by 6 bases and J by 4 bases, and 14 bases separated the two germline ends. The CDR3 covers 13 residues. Here the CDR3 DNA reads TGCAGTGCCTCCCTCCCGATGGCAGATACGCAGTATTTT. It encodes CSASLPMADTQYF.

In its sample, this clonotype was seen a few times. The V and J genes are TRBV11-2 and TRBJ2-7, with D maybe TRBD1 (5 bases). The CDR3 is made up of 13 amino acids. V lost 1 base and J 6 bases, leaving 10 bases between the germline ends. Germline CDR1 reads SGHAT; CDR2 reads FQNNGV. This chain's CDR3 is CASSLVQGFEQYF. CDR3 in DNA: TGTGCCAGCAGCTTAGTCCAGGGCTTCGAGCAGTACTTC.

This clonotype was observed a few times. The chain carries TRBV10-3 and TRBJ1-2; D is uncertain. CDR3 length: 13 residues. Per the germline V gene, CDR1 is ENHRY and CDR2 is SYGVKD. Trimming removed 6 bases from V and 2 bases from J, with 10 bases in between. CDR3 region: CAIRTPQNYGYTF. The CDR3 coding sequence is TGTGCCATCAGGACCCCCCAGAACTATGGCTACACCTTC.

The chain carries TRBV7-2 and TRBJ2-7; TRBD2 matches 8 bases. Losses at the gene ends were 2 bases for V and 2 bases for J; bases not matched to a gene: 11. Germline lookup yields CDR1 SGHTA and CDR2 FQGNSA. This CDR3 is 17 amino acids long. CDR3 sequence (DNA): TGTGCCAGCAGCTTACAGAAGGAGCGGGGGCTGACCTACGAGCAGTACTTC. Its protein product is CASSLQKERGLTYEQYF. The entire variable domain, with the rest obtained from reference TRBV7-2 and TRBJ2-7, is as follows: GAGVSQSPSNKVTEKGKDVELRCDPISGHTALYWYRQSLGQGLEFLIYFQGNSAPDKSGLPSDRFSAERTGGSVSTLTIQRTQQEDSAVYLCASSLQKERGLTYEQYFGPGTRLTVT.

The gene calls are TRBV20-1 and TRBJ2-2; 10 bases agree with TRBD2. There are 18 residues in the CDR3. Trimming took 4 bases from V and 0 from J; bases not matched to a gene: 11. Per germline, CDR1 DFQATT and CDR2 SNEGSKA (reference sequence). The CDR3 coding sequence is TGCAGTGCTATGGCTTTAAGGACTAGCGGTTCGAACACCGGGGAGCTGTTTTTT. It is translated as CSAMALRTSGSNTGELFF.

The rearrangement links TRBV28 to TRBJ2-5; D is undetermined. Per germline, CDR1 MDHEN and CDR2 SYDVKM. Trimming took 5 bases from V and 3 from J, leaving 7 bases between them. This CDR3 is 12 amino acids long. CDR3 region: CASSNEKETQYF. The CDR3 DNA follows: TGTGCCAGCAGTAATGAGAAAGAGACCCAGTACTTC.

The V call is TRBV6-1, the J call TRBJ2-7; TRBD1 aligns across 9 bases. This CDR3 is built from 13 residues. CDR1 is MNHNS and CDR2 is SASEGT in the germline V gene. Unmatched junction bases numbered 6, after V lost 6 bases and J lost 6 bases. The DNA for the CDR3 is TGTGCCAGCAGCCGGACAGGGGACGGCGAGCAGTACTTC. This encodes CASSRTGDGEQYF.

For this clonotype: A much bigger clone sits one base away, suggesting this may be a read error. This likely comes from a read error, as the CDR3 has no conserved phenylalanine or tryptophan at its end. The chain uses TRBV5-1 and TRBJ2-3; 9 bases are shared with TRBD1. The CDR3 contains 14 residues. From germline, CDR1 is SGHRS and CDR2 YFSETQ. V was pared by 4 bases and J by 4 bases, with 4 bases of the junction left unmatched. For the CDR3, the DNA is TGCGCCAGCAGCACGGGACAGGGATCAGATACGCAGTATCTT. Encoded protein: CASSTGQGSDTQYL.

V usage is TRBV5-1 and J usage is TRBJ2-2, with D perhaps matching TRBD1 (6 bases). Germline V gene sequence: CDR1 SGHRS, CDR2 YFSETQ. Trimming stripped 4 bases from V and 0 bases from J, with 22 bases between. This CDR3 contains 19 residues. The CDR3 reads CASSPSVGLQGSNTGELFF. CDR3 DNA: TGCGCCAGCAGCCCAAGTGTGGGTTTACAGGGTTCGAACACCGGGGAGCTGTTTTTT.

In this sample, this clonotype turned up a few times. The rearrangement links TRBV2 to TRBJ2-1, with 10 bases matching TRBD1. The CDR3 runs 15 residues. Germline V gene sequence: CDR1 SNHLY, CDR2 FYNNEI. J gave up 4 bases and V 4 bases, and 4 bases lay outside the gene matches. Here the CDR3 reads CASSGDRGRYNEQFF. Here the CDR3 DNA reads TGTGCCAGCAGTGGTGACAGGGGGCGGTACAATGAGCAGTTCTTC.